The 5 T cell receptor beta chains reported below all come from one sample, sequenced in a study of T cell changes during pregnancy in multiple sclerosis. Sequencing used immunoSEQ multiplex PCR; TCRdb keeps in-frame clones, though not all of them. The sample shows 35,000 to 50,000 clones, roughly 90% of them seen only once. Sequenced here: peripheral blood, sampled in the second trimester of pregnancy. The source is a female donor in good health, enrolled as a control in a pregnancy study.

This clone ranks as medium-sized (0.01 to 0.1%). The rearrangement joins TRBV7-2 to TRBJ1-1, with a weak D call TRBD1 (5 bases). Per the germline V gene, CDR1 is SGHTA and CDR2 is FQGNSA. V was cut by 5 bases and J by 3 bases, with 13 bases left in between. This CDR3 region has 14 residues. DNA of the CDR3: TGTGCCAGCAGCCAAACAGGATATGACACTGAAGCTTTCTTT. Translation gives CASSQTGYDTEAFF.

The V gene is TRBV10-3, the J gene TRBJ1-2, with a tentative D call TRBD1 (5 bases). The CDR3 consists of 13 residues. Trimming removed 3 bases at V and 4 bases at J, with 9 bases between. CDR1 and CDR2 from the germline V gene are ENHRY and SYGVKD. DNA of the CDR3: TGTGCCATCAGTGAAACAGGTCCCTATGGCTACACCTTC. This codes for CAISETGPYGYTF.

The chain combines TRBV27 with TRBJ1-1; 9 bases match TRBD1. This CDR3 comprises 17 residues. Unmatched junction bases numbered 16, after V lost 6 bases and J lost 5 bases. Germline CDR1 and CDR2: MNHEY and SMNVEV (reference sequence). CDR3 region: CASRHLSGTGLGTEAFF. The CDR3 DNA sequence: TGTGCCAGCAGACACCTTTCCGGGACAGGGCTCGGAACTGAAGCTTTCTTT.

J is TRBJ2-2 and V is TRBV27, with D unclear. The CDR3 length is 14 residues. Trimming pared 3 bases from V and 5 bases from J, leaving 10 bases between. Germline-derived CDR1 and CDR2 are MNHEY and SMNVEV (reference sequence). CDR3 coding DNA: TGTGCCAGCAGTTTGTACGGTCGAACCGGGGAGCTGTTTTTT. Its translation is CASSLYGRTGELFF.

V is TRBV7-8 and J is TRBJ2-1; 11 bases line up with TRBD2. CDR1 is SGHVS and CDR2 is FQNEAQ in the germline V gene. Germline trimming cut 5 bases from V and 2 bases from J; bases unmatched to any gene: 2. This CDR3 is 15 amino acids long. The CDR3 DNA reads as TGTGCCAGCAGCCCGGGACTAGCGGCCTACAATGAGCAGTTCTTC. Its translation is CASSPGLAAYNEQFF.